This entry features one TCR beta chain sequence. No cognate antigen has been identified for it. No base quality information exists; no much larger clone differs at one position. The data are from a study of shared clonotypes between healthy human individuals (TCRdb year 2020). With respect to the entire study: Three men and two women, aged 18 to 49 years, made up the cohort. Per donor, three plates each were used for CD4 naive and CD4 memory, two for CD8 naive, and one for CD8 memory. Blood TCR repertoires of about five healthy adults were deeply sequenced to estimate repertoire size and the extent of clonotype sharing between individuals. Different laboratories and diverse techniques were used to prepare libraries and sequence TCR repertoires, to increase sequencing depth and limit assay-specific biases. Each donor's leukapheresis produced roughly between roughly 0.85 and 9.5 billion PBMCs. Here is what the overall study found, with its caveats: Because the study included a small number of donors, the genetic and exposure-history diversity represented was limited. Even with the large sequencing depth, rarefaction of the sorted-subset datasets indicated that sequencing was incomplete. About 4.5% of naive CD4, 3.5% of naive CD8, about 2.4% of memory CD4, and around 0.4% of memory CD8 clonotypes were shared across a few donors. Only blood was sampled, and tissue TCR repertoires likely differ from those in blood. Larger estimated clonotype richness was generally found for naive subsets than for memory subsets. Compared with non-shared clonotypes, the clonotypes found in all four sorted-subset donors had higher generation probabilities. Based on pairwise subsampling, the degree of clonotype sharing among donors was expected to be affected by sequencing depth.

Using the deep immunoSEQ assay, multiplex PCR amplified TCR CDR3 regions from genomic DNA. Genomic DNA extracted from each cell subset was distributed evenly over all wells of several immunoSEQ 96-well plates, and each plate served as one replicate. For sorted subsets, each replicate PCR was loaded with about 0.2 ug genomic DNA, equivalent to 32,000 or so T cell genomes. The purified libraries were quantified using a Qubit 3.0 fluorometer, sized with a Bioanalyzer 2100, and then quantified again using the KAPA Library Quantification kit. Each immunoSEQ 96-well plate was sequenced on its own single-read 150-cycle Illumina NextSeq 550 flow cell. Processing in the source paper ran as follows. Because the immunoSEQ output included only junctional sequences and no quality scores, the filtering could not be the same as the filtering used for full-length reads. Sequences were annotated with PyIR, a Python wrapper for IgBLAST v1.9, using IMGT germline references to assign V/J genes and CDR3. Reads with weak V/J assignments (E-value above 1e-6), missing CDR3, stop codons, out-of-frame junctions, or ambiguous translated residues were removed. V3J clonotypes were defined by identical inferred V gene, J gene, and CDR3 amino acid sequence. Percentage overlap between repertoires was computed as shared unique clonotypes divided by the size of the smaller repertoire. Richness of each repertoire was evaluated using RTK rarefaction, the Chao1 estimator, and Recon v2.1 estimates of unobserved clonotypes. For all TCRbeta clonotypes obtained by the gDNA method from a few donors, generation probabilities were computed with OLGA. This is the immuneACCESS table as TCRdb keeps it, with only in-frame sequences that have V and J called. A part of the clones is gone; compared with another copy, unresolved V genes explain less than half, and the rest is unexplained. Clonal size and the V and J genes are those of that table, whereas D and trimming came from the DNA. The sample table records millions of clones; roughly 94% of these occur just once. The ten largest clones take up 0.13% of the sample.

Healthy HIV-negative adults with no recently reported acute infections or vaccinations were included as donors. All donors were Caucasian adults living in Nashville, Tennessee, USA. CD4+ T cells were enriched by magnetic negative selection, after which naive cells were positively selected on CD45RA and the negative fraction was taken as the memory subset. Blood was obtained by leukapheresis, after which PBMCs were separated by Ficoll-Histopaque density gradient centrifugation and cryopreserved in liquid nitrogen vapor phase. Analytical flow cytometry was used to check the purity and quantity of every magnetically sorted T cell population. Genomic DNA was isolated from each sorted fraction and quantified by UV absorbance on a Nanodrop 2000c. This TCR was sampled from a man between 18 and 29 years old in good health. Material for sequencing was naive CD4+ T cells sorted from blood. The intended sense of this specimen's cell subset or site label: CD45RA+ positively selected.

The DNA is as follows: TGTGCCAGCTCACCACTAACAGCCGTATTAACCACCGGGGAGCTGTTTTTT. This encodes CASSPLTAVLTTGELFF. The rearranged segments are TRBV18 and TRBJ2-2; the D gene cannot be resolved reliably. The germline ends are 16 bases apart after V is trimmed by 1 base and J by 4 bases. The germline V gene provides CDR1 KGHSH and CDR2 LQKENI. There are 17 amino acids in the CDR3, from cysteine to phenylalanine inclusive. The retained sequence is limited to the CDR3, 51 bases, with the frame set at the first base.